These T cell receptor beta chains were read from a single sample in a study of T-cell memory formation after mild COVID-19. TCRdb reanalysed the 5' RACE reads using MiXCR and keeps one entry per CDR3 protein. This table has more than 350,000 distinct CDR3 sequences, 15% to 20% appearing once. Sequenced input: PBMCs or a T cell subset sorted from them (not recorded which). These receptor sequences come from a man aged 18 to 30 who had mild COVID-19 (a few samples of this study predate the infection). Cell type and time point are not known. CDR3s include the opening cysteine and the closing phenylalanine or tryptophan.

V gene: TRBV7-9; J gene: TRBJ1-2; CDR3 protein: CASSLWGGYGYTF
V gene: TRBV9; J gene: TRBJ2-2; CDR3 protein: CASSVQGSDGELFF
V gene: TRBV4-2; J gene: TRBJ1-5; CDR3 protein: CASSQAYSNQPQHF
V gene: TRBV20-1; J gene: TRBJ1-1; CDR3 protein: CSAHFRGAEAFF
V gene: TRBV6-5; J gene: TRBJ2-3; CDR3 protein: CASTPRQGRTDTQYF
V gene: TRBV4-3; J gene: TRBJ1-3; CDR3 protein: CASSQYFLTGDENTIYF
V gene: TRBV5-1; J gene: TRBJ1-2; CDR3 protein: CASSRGQGDYGYTF
V gene: TRBV5-5; J gene: TRBJ1-3; CDR3 protein: CASSLGELAGNTIYF
V gene: TRBV15; J gene: TRBJ2-3; CDR3 protein: CATSRDHQRGRTDTQYF
V gene: TRBV5-6; J gene: TRBJ2-7; CDR3 protein: CASSLRDYEQYF
V gene: TRBV9; J gene: TRBJ1-5; CDR3 protein: CASGTGNYNQPQHF
V gene: TRBV12-3/TRBV12-4; J gene: TRBJ1-1; CDR3 protein: CASISGLNTEAFF
V gene: TRBV6-1; J gene: TRBJ1-2; CDR3 protein: CASSEQGAYGYTF
V gene: TRBV20-1; J gene: TRBJ1-3; CDR3 protein: CSALDGTAGNTIYF
V gene: TRBV27; J gene: TRBJ2-2; CDR3 protein: CASSFKQGGTGELFF
V gene: TRBV20-1; J gene: TRBJ1-4; CDR3 protein: CSALGTGMNEKLFF
V gene: TRBV4-2; J gene: TRBJ2-3; CDR3 protein: CASSRGTSGGVGDTQYF
V gene: TRBV7-9; J gene: TRBJ2-1; CDR3 protein: CASRREEGNEQFF
V gene: TRBV7-2; J gene: TRBJ2-3; CDR3 protein: CASSLVASSDTQYF
V gene: TRBV9; J gene: TRBJ2-7; CDR3 protein: CASSEATGTGVYEQYF
V gene: TRBV24-1; J gene: TRBJ2-3; CDR3 protein: CATSDLGTTRNTDTQYF
V gene: TRBV24-1; J gene: TRBJ1-1; CDR3 protein: CATRWANTEAFF
V gene: TRBV4-1; J gene: TRBJ1-6; CDR3 protein: CASSVRPTQRRTGDNSPLHF
V gene: TRBV20-1; J gene: TRBJ2-4; CDR3 protein: CSARSGENIQYF
V gene: TRBV4-1; J gene: TRBJ2-7; CDR3 protein: CASFRDEGPGEQYF
V gene: TRBV29-1; J gene: TRBJ2-7; CDR3 protein: CSVGPSHSYEQYF
V gene: TRBV5-1; J gene: TRBJ2-5; CDR3 protein: CASSFLQQQETQYF
V gene: TRBV6-5; J gene: TRBJ2-5; CDR3 protein: CASSYSVVHRETQYF
V gene: TRBV18; J gene: TRBJ1-3; CDR3 protein: CASSPPPGQGDSGNTIYF
V gene: TRBV20-1; J gene: TRBJ1-1; CDR3 protein: CSARGEVRGRNTEAFF
V gene: TRBV24-1; J gene: TRBJ2-2; CDR3 protein: CATSESTGELFF
V gene: TRBV20-1; J gene: TRBJ1-1; CDR3 protein: CSARLVRNTEAFF
V gene: TRBV6-5; J gene: TRBJ2-2; CDR3 protein: CASSYSLDLLTGELFF
V gene: TRBV28; J gene: TRBJ1-2; CDR3 protein: CASSSIGQGTNYGYTF
V gene: TRBV29-1; J gene: TRBJ2-5; CDR3 protein: CSVEDIRAGETQYF
V gene: TRBV12-3/TRBV12-4; J gene: TRBJ2-1; CDR3 protein: CASRTGTSWVEQFF
V gene: TRBV11-2; J gene: TRBJ2-2; CDR3 protein: CASSPRISGGTGELFF
V gene: TRBV5-6; J gene: TRBJ2-3; CDR3 protein: CASSLAAGAPTDTQYF
V gene: TRBV4-2; J gene: TRBJ2-5; CDR3 protein: CASSQTLGVGGETQYF